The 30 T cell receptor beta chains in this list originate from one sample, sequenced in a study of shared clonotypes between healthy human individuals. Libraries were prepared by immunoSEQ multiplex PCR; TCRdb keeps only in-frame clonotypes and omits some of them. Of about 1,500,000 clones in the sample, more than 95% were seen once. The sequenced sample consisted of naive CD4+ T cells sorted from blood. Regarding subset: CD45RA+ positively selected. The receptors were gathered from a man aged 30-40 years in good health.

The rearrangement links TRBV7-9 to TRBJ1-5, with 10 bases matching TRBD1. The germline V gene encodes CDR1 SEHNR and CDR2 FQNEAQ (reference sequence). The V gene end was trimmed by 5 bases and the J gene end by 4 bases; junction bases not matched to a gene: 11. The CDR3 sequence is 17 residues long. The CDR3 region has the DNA TGTGCCAGCAGCCAAGGACAGGGGGTGTTAGGAAATCAGCCCCAGCATTTT. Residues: CASSQGQGVLGNQPQHF.

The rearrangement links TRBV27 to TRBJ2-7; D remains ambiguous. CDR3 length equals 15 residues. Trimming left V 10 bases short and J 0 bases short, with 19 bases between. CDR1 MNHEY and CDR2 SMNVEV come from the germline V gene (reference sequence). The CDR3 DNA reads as TGTGCCAACCCTAACTCCCCGGGCAGCTCCTACGAGCAGTACTTC. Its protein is CANPNSPGSSYEQYF.

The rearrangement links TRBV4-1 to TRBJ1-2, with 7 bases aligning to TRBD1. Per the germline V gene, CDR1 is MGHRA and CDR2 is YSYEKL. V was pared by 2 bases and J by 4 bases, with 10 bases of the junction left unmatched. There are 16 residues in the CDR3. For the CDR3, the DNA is TGCGCCAGCAGCCAAAGGGAAAACAGGGGTGGCTATGGCTACACCTTC. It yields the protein CASSQRENRGGYGYTF.

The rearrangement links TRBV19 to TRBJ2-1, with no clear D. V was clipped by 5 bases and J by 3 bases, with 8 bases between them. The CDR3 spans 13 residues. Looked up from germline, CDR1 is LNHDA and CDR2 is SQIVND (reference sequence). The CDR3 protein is CASSWANYNEQFF. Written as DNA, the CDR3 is TGTGCCAGTAGTTGGGCCAACTACAATGAGCAGTTCTTC.

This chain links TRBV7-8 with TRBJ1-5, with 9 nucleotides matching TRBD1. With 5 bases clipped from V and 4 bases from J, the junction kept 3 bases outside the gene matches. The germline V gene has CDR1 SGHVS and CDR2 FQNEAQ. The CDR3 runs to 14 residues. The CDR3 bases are TGTGCCAGCAGCATGGGACAGGGAAATCAGCCCCAGCATTTT. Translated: CASSMGQGNQPQHF.

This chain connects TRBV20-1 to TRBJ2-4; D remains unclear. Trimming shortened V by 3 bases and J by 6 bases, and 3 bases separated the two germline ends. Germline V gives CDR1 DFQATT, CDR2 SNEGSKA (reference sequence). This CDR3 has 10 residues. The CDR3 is CSARGNIQYF. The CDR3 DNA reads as TGCAGTGCTAGGGGAAACATTCAGTACTTC.

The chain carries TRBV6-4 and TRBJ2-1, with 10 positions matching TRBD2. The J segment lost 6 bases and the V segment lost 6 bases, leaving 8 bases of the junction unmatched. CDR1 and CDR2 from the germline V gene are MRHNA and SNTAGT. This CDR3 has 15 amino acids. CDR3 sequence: CASRAAGGLSNEQFF. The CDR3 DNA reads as TGTGCCAGCAGAGCAGCGGGAGGGCTATCCAATGAGCAGTTCTTC.

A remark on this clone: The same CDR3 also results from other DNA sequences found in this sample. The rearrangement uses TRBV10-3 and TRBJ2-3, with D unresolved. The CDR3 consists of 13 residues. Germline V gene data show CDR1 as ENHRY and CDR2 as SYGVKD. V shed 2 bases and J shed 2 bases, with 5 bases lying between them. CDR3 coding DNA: TGTGCCATCAGTGAGCTGTCCACAGATACGCAGTATTTT. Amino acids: CAISELSTDTQYF.

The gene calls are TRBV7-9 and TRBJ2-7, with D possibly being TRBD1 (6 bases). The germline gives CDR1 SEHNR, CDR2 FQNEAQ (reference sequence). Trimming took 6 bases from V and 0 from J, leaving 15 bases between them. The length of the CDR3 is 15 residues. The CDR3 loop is CASRPRDTGSYEQYF. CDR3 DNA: TGTGCCAGCAGACCCCGGGACACTGGCTCCTACGAGCAGTACTTC. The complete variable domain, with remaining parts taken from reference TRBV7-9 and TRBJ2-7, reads DTGVSQNPRHKITKRGQNVTFRCDPISEHNRLYWYRQTLGQGPEFLTYFQNEAQLEKSRLLSDRFSAERPKGSFSTLEIQRTEQGDSAMYLCASRPRDTGSYEQYFGPGTRLTVT.

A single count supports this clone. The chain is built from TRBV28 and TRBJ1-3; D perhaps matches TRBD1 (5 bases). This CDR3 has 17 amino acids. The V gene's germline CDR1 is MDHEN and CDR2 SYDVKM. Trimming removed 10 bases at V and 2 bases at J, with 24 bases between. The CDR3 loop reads CATHTLYQGTAGNTIYF. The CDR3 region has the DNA TGTGCCACCCACACTCTATATCAGGGAACCGCTGGAAACACCATATATTTT.

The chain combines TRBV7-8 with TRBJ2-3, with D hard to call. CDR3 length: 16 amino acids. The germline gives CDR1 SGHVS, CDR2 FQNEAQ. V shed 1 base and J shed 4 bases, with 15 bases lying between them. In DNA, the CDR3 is TGTGCCAGCAGCTTAGGCAGACCCCTGACGGCAGATACGCAGTATTTT. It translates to CASSLGRPLTADTQYF.

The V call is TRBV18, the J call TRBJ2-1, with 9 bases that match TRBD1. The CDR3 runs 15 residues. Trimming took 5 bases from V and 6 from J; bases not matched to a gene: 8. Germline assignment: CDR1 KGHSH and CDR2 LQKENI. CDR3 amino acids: CASSKYETGGNEQFF. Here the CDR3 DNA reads TGTGCCAGCTCAAAGTACGAGACAGGGGGCAATGAGCAGTTCTTC.

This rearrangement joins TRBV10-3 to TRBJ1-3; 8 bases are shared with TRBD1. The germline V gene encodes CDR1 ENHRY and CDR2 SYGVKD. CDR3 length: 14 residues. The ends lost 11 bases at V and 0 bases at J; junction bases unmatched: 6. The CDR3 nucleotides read TGTGCCGCAGGACAGGGCCTCTCTGGAAACACCATATATTTT. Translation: CAAGQGLSGNTIYF.

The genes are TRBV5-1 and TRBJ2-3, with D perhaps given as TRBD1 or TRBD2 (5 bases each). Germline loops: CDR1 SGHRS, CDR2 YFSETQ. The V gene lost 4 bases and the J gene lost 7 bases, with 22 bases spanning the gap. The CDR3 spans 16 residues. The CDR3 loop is CASSTAGTVHTNTQYF. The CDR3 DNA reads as TGCGCCAGCAGCACTGCCGGGACCGTTCACACCAATACGCAGTATTTT. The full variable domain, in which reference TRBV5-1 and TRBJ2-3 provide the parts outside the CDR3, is KAGVTQTPRYLIKTRGQQVTLSCSPISGHRSVSWYQQTPGQGLQFLFEYFSETQRNKGNFPGRFSGRQFSNSRSEMNVSTLELGDSALYLCASSTAGTVHTNTQYFGPGTRLTVL.

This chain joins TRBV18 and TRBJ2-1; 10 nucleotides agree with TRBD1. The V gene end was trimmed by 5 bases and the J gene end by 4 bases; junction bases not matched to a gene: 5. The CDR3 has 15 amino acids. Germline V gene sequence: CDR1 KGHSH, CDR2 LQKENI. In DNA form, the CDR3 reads TGTGCCAGCTCAACGGACAGGGGGAGGTACAATGAGCAGTTCTTC. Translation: CASSTDRGRYNEQFF.

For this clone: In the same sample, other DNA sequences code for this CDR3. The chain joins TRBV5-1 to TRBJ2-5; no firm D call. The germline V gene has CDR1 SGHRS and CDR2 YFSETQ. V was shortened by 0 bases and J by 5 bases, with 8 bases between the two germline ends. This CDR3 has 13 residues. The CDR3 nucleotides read TGCGCCAGCAGCTTGGAGGGTTGGGAGACCCAGTACTTC. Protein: CASSLEGWETQYF. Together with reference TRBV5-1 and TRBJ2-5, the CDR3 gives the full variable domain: KAGVTQTPRYLIKTRGQQVTLSCSPISGHRSVSWYQQTPGQGLQFLFEYFSETQRNKGNFPGRFSGRQFSNSRSEMNVSTLELGDSALYLCASSLEGWETQYFGPGTRLLVL.

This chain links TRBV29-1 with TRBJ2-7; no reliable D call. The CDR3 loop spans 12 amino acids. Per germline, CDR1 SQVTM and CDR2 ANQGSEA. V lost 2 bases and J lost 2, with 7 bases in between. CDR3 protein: CSVEKGPYEQYF. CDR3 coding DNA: TGCAGCGTTGAAAAAGGACCCTACGAGCAGTACTTC.

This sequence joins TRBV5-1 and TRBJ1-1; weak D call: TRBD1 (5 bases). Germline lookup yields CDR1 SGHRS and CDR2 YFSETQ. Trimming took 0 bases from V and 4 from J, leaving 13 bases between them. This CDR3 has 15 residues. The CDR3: CASSLVGQRGTEAFF. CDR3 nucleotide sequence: TGCGCCAGCAGCTTGGTAGGACAAAGGGGCACTGAAGCTTTCTTT. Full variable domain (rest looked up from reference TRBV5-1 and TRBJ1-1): KAGVTQTPRYLIKTRGQQVTLSCSPISGHRSVSWYQQTPGQGLQFLFEYFSETQRNKGNFPGRFSGRQFSNSRSEMNVSTLELGDSALYLCASSLVGQRGTEAFFGQGTRLTVV.

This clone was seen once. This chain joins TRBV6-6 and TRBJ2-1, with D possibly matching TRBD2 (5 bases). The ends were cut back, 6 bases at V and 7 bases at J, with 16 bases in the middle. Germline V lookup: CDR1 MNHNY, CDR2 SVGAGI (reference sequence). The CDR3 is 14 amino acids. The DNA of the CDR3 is TGTGCCAGCAGCGCCGCTACCACGGGAAATGAGCAGTTCTTC. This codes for CASSAATTGNEQFF.

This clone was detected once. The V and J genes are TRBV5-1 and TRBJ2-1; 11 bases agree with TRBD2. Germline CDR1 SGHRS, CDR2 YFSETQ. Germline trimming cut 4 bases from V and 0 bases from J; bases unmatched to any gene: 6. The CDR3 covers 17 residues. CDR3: CASSAGLADSSYNEQFF. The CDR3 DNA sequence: TGCGCCAGCAGCGCGGGACTAGCGGATAGCTCCTACAATGAGCAGTTCTTC. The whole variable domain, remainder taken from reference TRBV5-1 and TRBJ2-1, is KAGVTQTPRYLIKTRGQQVTLSCSPISGHRSVSWYQQTPGQGLQFLFEYFSETQRNKGNFPGRFSGRQFSNSRSEMNVSTLELGDSALYLCASSAGLADSSYNEQFFGPGTRLTVL.

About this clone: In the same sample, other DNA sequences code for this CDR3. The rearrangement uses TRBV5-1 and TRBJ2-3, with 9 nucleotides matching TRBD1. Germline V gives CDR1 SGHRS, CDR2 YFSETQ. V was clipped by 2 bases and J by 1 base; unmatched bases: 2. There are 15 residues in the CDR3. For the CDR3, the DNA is TGCGCCAGCAGCTTACAGGGGGCTGGCACAGATACGCAGTATTTT. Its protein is CASSLQGAGTDTQYF.

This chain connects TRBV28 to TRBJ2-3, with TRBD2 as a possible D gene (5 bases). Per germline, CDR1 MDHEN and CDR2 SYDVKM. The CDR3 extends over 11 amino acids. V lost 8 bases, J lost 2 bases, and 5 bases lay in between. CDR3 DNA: TGTGCCAGCCGGGACACAGATACGCAGTATTTT. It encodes CASRDTDTQYF.

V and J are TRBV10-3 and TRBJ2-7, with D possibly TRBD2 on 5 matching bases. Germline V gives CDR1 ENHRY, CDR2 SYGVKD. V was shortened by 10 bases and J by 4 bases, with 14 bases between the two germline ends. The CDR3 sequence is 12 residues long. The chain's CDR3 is CASSGSVYEQYF. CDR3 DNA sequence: TGTGCCAGCTCGGGGTCGGTTTACGAGCAGTACTTC.

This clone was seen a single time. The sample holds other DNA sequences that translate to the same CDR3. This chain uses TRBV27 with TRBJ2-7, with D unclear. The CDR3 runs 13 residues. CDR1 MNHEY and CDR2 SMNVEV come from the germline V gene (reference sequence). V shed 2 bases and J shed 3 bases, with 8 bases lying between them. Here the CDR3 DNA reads TGTGCCAGCAGTTTACGAGGCAGCTACGAGCAGTACTTC. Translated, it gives CASSLRGSYEQYF.

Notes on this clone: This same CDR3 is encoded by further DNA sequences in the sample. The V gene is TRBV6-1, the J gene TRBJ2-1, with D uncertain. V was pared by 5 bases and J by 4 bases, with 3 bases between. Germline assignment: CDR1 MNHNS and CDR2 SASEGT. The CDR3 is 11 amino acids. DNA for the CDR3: TGTGCCAGCAGTCCGTACAATGAGCAGTTCTTC. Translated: CASSPYNEQFF.

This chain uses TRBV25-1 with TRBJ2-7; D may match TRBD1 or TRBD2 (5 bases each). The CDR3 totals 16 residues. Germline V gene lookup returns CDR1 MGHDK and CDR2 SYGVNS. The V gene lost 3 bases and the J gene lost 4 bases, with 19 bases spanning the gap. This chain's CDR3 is CASSDLRGPRQYEQYF. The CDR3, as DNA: TGTGCCAGCAGTGATTTGAGGGGCCCGAGGCAGTACGAGCAGTACTTC.

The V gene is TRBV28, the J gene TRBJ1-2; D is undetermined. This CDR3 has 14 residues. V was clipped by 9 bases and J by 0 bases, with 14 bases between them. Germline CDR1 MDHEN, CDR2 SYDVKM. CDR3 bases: TGTGCCAGTTCTGTGGATCCCTCTAACTATGGCTACACCTTC. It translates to CASSVDPSNYGYTF.

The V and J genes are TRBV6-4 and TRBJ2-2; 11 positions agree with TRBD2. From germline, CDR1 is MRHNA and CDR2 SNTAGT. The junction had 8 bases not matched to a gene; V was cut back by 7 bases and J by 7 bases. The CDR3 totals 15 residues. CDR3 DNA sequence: TGTGCCAGCAAGACTAGCGGGACCCCTGGCGGGGAGCTGTTTTTT. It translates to CASKTSGTPGGELFF.

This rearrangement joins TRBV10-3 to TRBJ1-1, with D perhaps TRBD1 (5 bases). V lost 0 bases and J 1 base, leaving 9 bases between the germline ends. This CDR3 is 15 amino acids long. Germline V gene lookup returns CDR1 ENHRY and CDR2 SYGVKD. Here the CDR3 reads CAISESPGKNTEAFF. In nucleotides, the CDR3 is TGTGCCATCAGTGAGTCACCAGGGAAGAACACTGAAGCTTTCTTT.

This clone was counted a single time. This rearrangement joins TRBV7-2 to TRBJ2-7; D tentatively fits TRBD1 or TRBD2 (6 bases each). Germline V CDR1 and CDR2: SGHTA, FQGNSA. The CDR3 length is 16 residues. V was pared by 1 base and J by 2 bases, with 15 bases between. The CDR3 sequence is CASSLGPGARTYEQYF. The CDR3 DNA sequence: TGTGCCAGCAGCTTAGGTCCGGGGGCGAGAACCTACGAGCAGTACTTC.